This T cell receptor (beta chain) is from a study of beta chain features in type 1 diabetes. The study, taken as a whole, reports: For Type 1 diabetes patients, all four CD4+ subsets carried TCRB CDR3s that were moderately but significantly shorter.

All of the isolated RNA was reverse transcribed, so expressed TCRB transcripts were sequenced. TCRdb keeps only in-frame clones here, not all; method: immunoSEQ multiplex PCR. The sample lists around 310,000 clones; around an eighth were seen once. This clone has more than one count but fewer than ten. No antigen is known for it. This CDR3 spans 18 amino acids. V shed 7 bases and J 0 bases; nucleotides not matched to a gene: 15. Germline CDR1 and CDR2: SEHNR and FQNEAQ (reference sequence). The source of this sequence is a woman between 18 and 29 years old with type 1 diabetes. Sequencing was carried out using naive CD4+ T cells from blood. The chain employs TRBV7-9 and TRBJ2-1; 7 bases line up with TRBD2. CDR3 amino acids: CASTPGPVAGRSYNEQFF. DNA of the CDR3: TGTGCCAGCACCCCCGGCCCGGTAGCGGGCCGCTCCTACAATGAGCAGTTCTTC.